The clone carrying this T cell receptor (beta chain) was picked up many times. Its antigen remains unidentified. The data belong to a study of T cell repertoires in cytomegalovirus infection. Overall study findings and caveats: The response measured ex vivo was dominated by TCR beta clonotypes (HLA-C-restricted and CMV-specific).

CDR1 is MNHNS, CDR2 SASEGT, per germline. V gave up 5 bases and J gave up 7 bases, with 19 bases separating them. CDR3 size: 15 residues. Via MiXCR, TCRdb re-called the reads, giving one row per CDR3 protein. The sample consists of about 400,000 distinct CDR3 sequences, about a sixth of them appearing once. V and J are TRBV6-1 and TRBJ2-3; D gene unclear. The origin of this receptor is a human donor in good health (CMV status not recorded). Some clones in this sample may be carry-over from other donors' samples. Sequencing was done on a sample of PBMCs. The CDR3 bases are TGTGCCAGCAGTTATTATAGGTTGTTGGCAAATACGCAGTATTTT. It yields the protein CASSYYRLLANTQYF.